The 3 T cell receptor beta chains below were found in one sample sequenced in a study of T cell repertoires in cytomegalovirus infection. These TCRs are of unknown antigen specificity. TCRdb fed the reads into MiXCR, producing one record per CDR3 protein. Among 650,000 to 850,000 distinct CDR3 sequences listed, about 28% were seen once. The sample consisted of cultured CD8+ T cells from PBMCs, taken from culture after CMV antigen stimulation. The receptors stem from a human donor in good health (CMV status not recorded). Some clones in this sample may be carry-over from other donors' samples.

The table lists this clonotype with many counts. This chain joins TRBV27 and TRBJ2-7, with a possible D match to TRBD1 (6 bases). V was pared by 6 bases and J by 1 base, with 10 bases between. The CDR3 covers 13 residues. CDR1 MNHEY and CDR2 SMNVEV come from the germline V gene (reference sequence). In DNA, the CDR3 is TGTGCCAGCAGCCTAGGACAGTCCTACGAGCAGTACGTC. Translated, it gives CASSLGQSYEQYV.

This chain uses TRBV5-6 with TRBJ1-2, with 9 bases that match TRBD1. The germline CDR1 and CDR2 sequences are SGHDT and YYEEEE. V lost 7 bases, J lost 14 bases, and 6 bases stayed unmatched. The CDR3 runs to 10 residues. The CDR3 protein is CASGTGLKTF. The CDR3 DNA sequence: TGTGCCAGCGGGACAGGGCTGAAGACCTTC.

This clonotype has only a few counts. The rearrangement joins TRBV3-1 to TRBJ2-3, with D hard to call. Germline lookup yields CDR1 LGHDT and CDR2 YNNKEL (reference sequence). This CDR3 region has 16 residues. Trimming took off 0 bases at V and 6 bases at J, with 16 bases between the two ends. CDR3 nucleotide sequence: TGTGCCAGCAGCCAAGACCGGGTCCCAGGTAGGGATACGCAGTATTTT. It specifies CASSQDRVPGRDTQYF.